One sample yielded the 18 T cell receptor beta chains listed below, sequenced in a study of T cell repertoires in cytomegalovirus infection. Their cognate antigens are unknown. TCRdb re-analysed the reads in MiXCR, keeping a single row per CDR3 protein. The data contain fewer than 1,000,000 distinct CDR3 sequences, less than 40% of them singletons. This sample comprised cultured CD8+ T cells from PBMCs, obtained from culture after CMV antigen stimulation. The receptors shown here come from a human donor in good health (CMV status not recorded). Some clones in this sample may be carry-over from other donors' samples.

The chain has TRBV19 and TRBJ1-5; D gene ambiguous. Trimming stripped 3 bases from V and 7 bases from J, with 7 bases between. This CDR3 spans 12 amino acids. The germline CDR1 and CDR2 sequences are LNHDA and SQIVND (reference sequence). CDR3 loop: CASSIVGQPQHF. CDR3 DNA: TGTGCCAGTAGTATTGTCGGGCAGCCCCAGCATTTT.

V gene TRBV4-1 combines with J gene TRBJ2-2; D gene unclear. The germline CDR1 and CDR2 sequences are MGHRA and YSYEKL. The CDR3 has 15 residues. V lost 2 bases, J lost 7 bases, and 14 bases lay in between. The CDR3 loop reads CASSQTRWTIGELFF. The CDR3 DNA reads as TGCGCCAGCAGCCAAACCCGTTGGACGATCGGGGAGCTGTTTTTT.

The V gene is TRBV6-6, the J gene TRBJ1-1; 7 positions match TRBD1. V shed 6 bases, J shed 1 base, and the junction held 5 bases outside the gene matches. Germline-derived CDR1 and CDR2 are MNHNY and SVGAGI (reference sequence). CDR3 size: 14 residues. DNA for the CDR3: TGTGCCAGCAGGACGACAGGGTCGAACACTGAAGCTTTCTTT. Translation: CASRTTGSNTEAFF.

The V and J genes are TRBV6-1 and TRBJ2-2, with D possibly matching TRBD2 (7 bases). The length of the CDR3 is 14 residues. Per the germline V gene, CDR1 is MNHNS and CDR2 is SASEGT. V lost 7 bases and J lost 6, with 15 bases in between. CDR3 residues: CASTPRRGPGELFF. The CDR3 DNA reads as TGTGCCAGCACTCCTCGGCGGGGGCCCGGGGAGCTGTTTTTT.

There are many counts of this clonotype. The V gene is TRBV7-8, the J gene TRBJ1-1; D is uncertain. The CDR3 totals 13 residues. Trimming took 2 bases from V and 6 from J, leaving 10 bases between them. Germline V gives CDR1 SGHVS, CDR2 FQNEAQ. CDR3 in amino acids: CASSLNRAAEAFF. DNA for the CDR3: TGTGCCAGCAGCTTAAACCGGGCCGCTGAAGCTTTCTTT.

This chain links TRBV10-3 with TRBJ2-7; weak D call: TRBD2 (5 bases). Trimming removed 3 bases at V and 0 bases at J, with 12 bases between. There are 15 residues in the CDR3. In germline, CDR1 is ENHRY, CDR2 SYGVKD. The CDR3 is CAISDPGESSYEQYF. In nucleotides, the CDR3 is TGTGCCATCAGTGACCCCGGGGAGAGCTCCTACGAGCAGTACTTC.

CDR3 coding DNA: TGTGCCAGTAGTATAGAGGCGGGGTATCAAGAGACCCAGTACTTC. It translates to CASSIEAGYQETQYF. The genes are TRBV19 and TRBJ2-5; D is perhaps TRBD2 (6 bases). Looked up from germline, CDR1 is LNHDA and CDR2 is SQIVND (reference sequence). Trimming left V 0 bases short and J 2 bases short, with 10 bases between. The CDR3 extends over 15 amino acids.

The chain uses TRBV6-1 and TRBJ1-1; D may be TRBD1 (5 bases). Trimming pared 7 bases from V and 2 bases from J, leaving 32 bases between. From germline, CDR1 is MNHNS and CDR2 SASEGT. This CDR3 is 20 amino acids long. The CDR3 coding sequence is TGTGCCAGCAACCGCGGGACCTTCACATTTCCCGGGGAAAAAAACACTGAAGCTTTCTTT. Amino acids: CASNRGTFTFPGEKNTEAFF.

This clonotype was detected once. This chain uses TRBV20-1 with TRBJ2-3; perhaps TRBD2 as D (5 bases). The CDR3 totals 15 residues. CDR1 DFQATT and CDR2 SNEGSKA come from the germline V gene (reference sequence). V was shortened by 0 bases and J by 3 bases, with 13 bases between the two germline ends. CDR3 region: CSARDPGSWTDTQYF. The CDR3 region has the DNA TGCAGTGCTAGAGATCCGGGGTCGTGGACAGATACGCAGTATTTT.

This clonotype was seen many times. This chain links TRBV4-1 with TRBJ1-4, with TRBD1 matching 8 bases. The CDR3 spans 13 residues. With 6 bases clipped from V and 8 bases from J, the junction kept 5 bases outside the gene matches. Germline values: CDR1 MGHRA, CDR2 YSYEKL. The CDR3 spells CASSRTGWEKLFF. CDR3 DNA sequence: TGCGCCAGCAGTCGGACAGGGTGGGAAAAACTGTTTTTT.

V gene TRBV5-6 combines with J gene TRBJ1-2; D is perhaps TRBD1 (5 bases). This CDR3 comprises 12 residues. The V end lost 7 bases, the J end lost 7 bases, and 14 bases lay between the germline ends. Looked up from germline, CDR1 is SGHDT and CDR2 is YYEEEE. CDR3 sequence: CASRGRGGGYTF. For the CDR3, the DNA is TGTGCCAGCCGGGGCCGGGGTGGTGGCTACACCTTC.

This clonotype was seen a single time. This sequence joins TRBV5-1 and TRBJ2-1; 7 bases match TRBD1. The CDR3 loop spans 15 amino acids. Germline trimming cut 0 bases from V and 8 bases from J; bases unmatched to any gene: 8. Germline CDR1 SGHRS, CDR2 YFSETQ. The DNA of the CDR3 is TGCGCCAGCAGCTTGGCGGTGACAGGGTACGATGAGCAGTTCTTC. This translates into CASSLAVTGYDEQFF.

This clonotype was counted at least ten times. V usage is TRBV7-2 and J usage is TRBJ2-3, with D tentatively TRBD2 (6 bases). Trimming stripped 1 base from V and 2 bases from J, with 13 bases between. The CDR3 is made up of 16 amino acids. CDR1 SGHTA and CDR2 FQGNSA come from the germline V gene. CDR3 coding DNA: TGTGCCAGCAGCTTAGTAGGTAGCGGCCTCACAGATACGCAGTATTTT. The encoded protein is CASSLVGSGLTDTQYF.

The J gene is TRBJ2-1, the V gene TRBV5-1; TRBD1 aligns across 10 bases. V dropped 1 base and J dropped 4; count of bases not matched to a gene: 8. CDR3 length: 17 amino acids. Looked up from germline, CDR1 is SGHRS and CDR2 is YFSETQ. The CDR3 DNA reads TGCGCCAGCAGCTTGAACTCTTGGGACAGGGGATACAATGAGCAGTTCTTC. Translating it yields CASSLNSWDRGYNEQFF.

The chain couples TRBV20-1 to TRBJ1-2, with 7 bases fitting TRBD1. Germline CDR1 and CDR2: DFQATT and SNEGSKA (reference sequence). The CDR3 is 20 amino acids. J gave up 1 base and V 5 bases, and 25 bases lay outside the gene matches. Here the CDR3 reads CSADQPTTLDREPYNYGYTF. The CDR3 DNA reads as TGCAGTGCTGACCAACCGACCACCCTTGACAGGGAACCTTATAACTATGGCTACACCTTC.

This clonotype came up a few times. This chain links TRBV27 with TRBJ2-7; weak D call: TRBD2 (6 bases). The ends were cut back, 0 bases at V and 0 bases at J, with 9 bases in the middle. Looked up from germline, CDR1 is MNHEY and CDR2 is SMNVEV (reference sequence). The CDR3 has 15 residues. CDR3 in DNA: TGTGCCAGCAGTTTATCGGGAGGTAGCTCCTACGAGCAGTACGTC. It is translated as CASSLSGGSSYEQYV.

This clonotype showed up many times. V is TRBV7-2 and J is TRBJ2-2; D is unresolved. V shed 8 bases and J shed 6 bases, with 13 bases lying between them. The CDR3 consists of 13 residues. In germline, CDR1 is SGHTA, CDR2 FQGNSA. The CDR3: CASSVILSGELFF. The CDR3 region has the DNA TGTGCCAGCTCGGTGATACTATCCGGGGAGCTGTTTTTT.

This chain links TRBV29-1 with TRBJ2-1; D remains unclear. In germline, CDR1 is SQVTM, CDR2 ANQGSEA. This CDR3 contains 13 residues. V shed 2 bases and J shed 9 bases, with 14 bases lying between them. CDR3 in DNA: TGCAGCGTTGAAAAGGGTGTTGGTAGTGAGCAGTTCTTC. It translates to CSVEKGVGSEQFF.